These T cell receptor beta chains were read from a single sample in a study of T cell responses to AZD1222 COVID-19 vaccine. TCRdb's copy holds only in-frame clones and misses some; the assay was immunoSEQ multiplex PCR. This sample has approximately 150,000 clones, with 85% to 95% found just once. This specimen consisted of peripheral blood, obtained on day 0 of AZD1222 vaccination. The receptors originated from an adult in good health. Both conserved end residues are part of each CDR3. A D gene is named only where the DNA matches it firmly. Size tells how often a clone was seen (once, few, many) or the class of an expanded clone, and some rows leave it out.

d_call j_call clone_size v_call cdr3_nt cdr3_aa
NA TRBJ1-2 NA TRBV7-2 TGTGCCAGCAGCCCGACTACAGAGAACTATGGCTACACCTTC CASSPTTENYGYTF
NA TRBJ2-3 NA TRBV2 TGTGCCAGCAACGGGCGCCGGCTAGCGACGGAAGATACGCAGTATTTT CASNGRRLATEDTQYF
NA TRBJ1-1 NA TRBV6-5 TGTGCCACCAGGAGATCGGGACAAATAAACACTGAAGCTTTCTTT CATRRSGQINTEAFF
TRBD2 TRBJ2-7 NA TRBV10-3 TGTGCCATCAGTGAGTCGGGACTAGGCCGGGAGCAGTACTTC CAISESGLGREQYF
NA TRBJ2-7 NA TRBV3-1/TRBV3-2 TGTGCCAGCAGCCTCCTAAGGGGGGGAGAGCAGTACTTC CASSLLRGGEQYF
NA TRBJ1-1 NA TRBV6-6 TGTGCCAGCAGGGACACTGAAGCTTTCTTT CASRDTEAFF
NA TRBJ1-3 NA TRBV5-5 TGTGCCAGCACCACGGGGGAGTCTGGAAACACCATATATTTT CASTTGESGNTIYF
NA TRBJ2-1 NA TRBV10-2 TGCGCCAGCAGTGAGGCCTTACTAGCCGGCAATGAGCAGTTCTTC CASSEALLAGNEQFF
NA TRBJ2-3 NA TRBV3-1/TRBV3-2 TGTGCCAGCACCGGCCGGAGCACAGATACGCAGTATTTT CASTGRSTDTQYF
TRBD2 TRBJ2-3 NA TRBV7-3 TGTGCCAGCTCCTTTAGCGGGAGAACAGATACGCAGTATTTT CASSFSGRTDTQYF
NA TRBJ2-6 NA TRBV7-3 TGTGCCAGCAGCTTAGCCGGGACTGGATACTCTGGGGCCAACGTCCTGACTTTC CASSLAGTGYSGANVLTF
NA TRBJ1-1 NA TRBV7-3 TGTGCCAGCAGCTTAACCGGGGTAAACACTGAAGCTTTCTTT CASSLTGVNTEAFF
NA TRBJ2-4 NA TRBV29-1 TGCAGCGGCACAGGGGCCAAAAACATTCAGTACTTC CSGTGAKNIQYF
NA TRBJ2-1 NA TRBV6-1 TGTGCCAGCAGCCGACAGGTTCCATACAATGAGCAGTTCTTC CASSRQVPYNEQFF
NA TRBJ2-2 NA TRBV13 TGTGCCAGCAGCTTAGGAGAGGGGGAGCTGTTTTTT CASSLGEGELFF
NA TRBJ1-5 NA TRBV12-5 TGTGCTAGTGGTTTGGGGACCAGCAATCAGCCCCAGCATTTT CASGLGTSNQPQHF
NA TRBJ1-6 NA TRBV19 TGTGCCAGTAGTATAAGGTTTGATTCACCCCTCCACTTT CASSIRFDSPLHF
NA TRBJ1-1 NA TRBV28 TGTGCCAGCAGTTCGGGCAAGAACACTGAAGCTTTCTTT CASSSGKNTEAFF
TRBD2 TRBJ2-2 NA TRBV7-3 TGTGCCAGCAGGCCTAGCGGGACGGTCGGGGAGCTGTTTTTT CASRPSGTVGELFF
NA TRBJ2-6 NA TRBV5-1 TGCGCCAGCAGGGTTGGGGTAGGTGGGGCCAACGTCCTGACTTTC CASRVGVGGANVLTF
NA TRBJ2-1 NA TRBV24-1 TGTGCCACCAGTGATTTTGGGTCCCGCTTGCTCAATGAGCAGTTCTTC CATSDFGSRLLNEQFF
NA TRBJ1-1 NA TRBV28 TGTGCCAGCAGTCCGCGACAAGCGAGTTTAGCTTTCTTT CASSPRQASLAFF
NA TRBJ1-1 NA TRBV5-1 TGCGCCAGCAGCGAACCAAACACTGAAGCTTTCTTT CASSEPNTEAFF
NA TRBJ2-2 once TRBV27 TGTGCCAGCAGCTGGCGGAACGGGGAGCTGTTTTTT CASSWRNGELFF
NA TRBJ2-3 NA TRBV18 TGTGCCAGCTCACCTGGACAGAGCACAGATACGCAGTATTTT CASSPGQSTDTQYF
TRBD1 TRBJ1-2 NA TRBV3-1/TRBV3-2 TGTGCCAGCAGCCAAGTTGGGACAGGGGGTAACTATGGCTACACCTTC CASSQVGTGGNYGYTF
NA TRBJ1-2 few TRBV5-5 TGTGCCAGCAGCTCGGGGAGGGCCTATGGCTACACCTTC CASSSGRAYGYTF
TRBD2 TRBJ2-3 NA TRBV11-3 TGTGCCAGCAGCGCCACTAGCGGCGGCACAGATACGCAGTATTTT CASSATSGGTDTQYF
NA TRBJ2-7 NA TRBV7-8 TGTGCCAGCAGCTTCCGTCCGGACGGAATGGCCTACGAGCAGTACTTC CASSFRPDGMAYEQYF
NA TRBJ2-1 NA TRBV5-1 TGCGCCAGCAAAATTGATGAATACAATGAGCAGTTCTTC CASKIDEYNEQFF
TRBD1 TRBJ2-1 NA TRBV28 TGTGCCAGCAGTTCGACAGGGAATGAGCAGTTCTTC CASSSTGNEQFF
NA TRBJ2-7 NA TRBV3-1/TRBV3-2 TGTGCCAGCAGCCAAGGCGGAACCTACGAGCAGTACTTC CASSQGGTYEQYF
TRBD2 TRBJ2-7 few TRBV10-3 TGTGCCATCTCCGACGGGAGGATGTACGAGCAGTACTTC CAISDGRMYEQYF
NA TRBJ1-2 NA TRBV10-2 TGCGCCAGCAGTAGTCCGGGGGCGGGTGGCTACACCTTC CASSSPGAGGYTF
NA TRBJ1-5 NA TRBV19 TGTGCCAGTAGTTACTTCAATCAGCCCCAGCATTTT CASSYFNQPQHF
TRBD1 TRBJ1-5 NA TRBV19 TGTGCCAGTAGTATGTGGGACAGCTACAATCAGCCCCAGCATTTT CASSMWDSYNQPQHF
NA TRBJ2-2 NA TRBV9 TGTGCCAGCAGCGGATCACAGGTCCTCGACCCCCTTAGGCCCGGGGAGCTGTTTTTT CASSGSQVLDPLRPGELFF
TRBD1 TRBJ2-5 NA TRBV2 TGTGCCACTTCAGGTCGCCGGACAGGGAAAGTGGAGACCCAGTACTTC CATSGRRTGKVETQYF
NA TRBJ1-2 NA TRBV6-4 TGTGCCAGCAGTGACAGCTATGGCTACACCTTC CASSDSYGYTF
TRBD2 TRBJ2-1 NA TRBV11-2 TGTGCCAGCAGCTTACAATGGACTAGCGGGAGGGCCTATGAGCAGTTCTTC CASSLQWTSGRAYEQFF
NA TRBJ2-1 NA TRBV6-2/TRBV6-3 TGTGCCAGCAGTTACTCCTCCTTGTTCTTC CASSYSSLFF
NA TRBJ1-6 NA TRBV30 TGTGCCTGGACCATCGGCGGTAATTCACCCCTCCACTTT CAWTIGGNSPLHF